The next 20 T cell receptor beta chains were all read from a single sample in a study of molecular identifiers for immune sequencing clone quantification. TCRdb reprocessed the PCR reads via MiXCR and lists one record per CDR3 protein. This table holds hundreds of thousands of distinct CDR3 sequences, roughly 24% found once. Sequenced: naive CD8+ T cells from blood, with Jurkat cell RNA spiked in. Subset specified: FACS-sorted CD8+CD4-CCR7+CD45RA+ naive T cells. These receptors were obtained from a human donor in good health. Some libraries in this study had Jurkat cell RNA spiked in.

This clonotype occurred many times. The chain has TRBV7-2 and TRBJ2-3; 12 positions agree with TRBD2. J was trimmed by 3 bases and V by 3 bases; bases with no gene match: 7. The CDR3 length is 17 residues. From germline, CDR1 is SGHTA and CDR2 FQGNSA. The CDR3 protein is CASSFPLAGGHTDTQYF. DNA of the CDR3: TGTGCCAGCAGCTTCCCCCTAGCGGGGGGGCATACAGATACGCAGTATTTT. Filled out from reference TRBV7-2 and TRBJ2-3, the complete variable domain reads GAGVSQSPSNKVTEKGKDVELRCDPISGHTALYWYRQSLGQGLEFLIYFQGNSAPDKSGLPSDRFSAERTGGSVSTLTIQRTQQEDSAVYLCASSFPLAGGHTDTQYFGPGTRLTVL.

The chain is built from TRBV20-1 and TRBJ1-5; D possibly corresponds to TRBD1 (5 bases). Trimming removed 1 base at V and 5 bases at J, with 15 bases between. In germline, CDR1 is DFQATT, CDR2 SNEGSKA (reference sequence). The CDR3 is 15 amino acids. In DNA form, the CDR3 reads TGCAGTGCTAGAGGCATGGACATGATCGATCAGCCCCAGCATTTT. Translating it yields CSARGMDMIDQPQHF.

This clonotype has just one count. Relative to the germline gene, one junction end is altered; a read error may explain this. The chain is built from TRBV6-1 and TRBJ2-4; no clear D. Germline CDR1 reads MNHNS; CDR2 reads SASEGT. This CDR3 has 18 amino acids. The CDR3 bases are TGTGCCAGCAGTGACAGACGTCCCCCAGCGAAGCAAAAAAACATTCAGTCCTTC. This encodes CASSDRRPPAKQKNIQSF.

DNA for the CDR3: TGTGCCAGCAGCCCCGGGACAGGGGGCATGAACACTGAAGCTTTCTTT. It encodes CASSPGTGGMNTEAFF. This chain connects TRBV14 to TRBJ1-1; 12 bases match TRBD1. The CDR3 covers 16 residues. The germline V gene encodes CDR1 SGHDN and CDR2 FVKESK. With V trimmed by 4 bases and J by 0 bases, 3 bases remained unmatched.

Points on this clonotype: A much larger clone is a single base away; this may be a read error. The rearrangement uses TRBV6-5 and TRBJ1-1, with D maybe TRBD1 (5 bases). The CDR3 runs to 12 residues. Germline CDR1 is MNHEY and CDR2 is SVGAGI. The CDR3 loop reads CASSGGNTEAYF. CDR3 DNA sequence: TGTGCCAGCAGCGGGGGGAACACTGAAGCTTACTTT.

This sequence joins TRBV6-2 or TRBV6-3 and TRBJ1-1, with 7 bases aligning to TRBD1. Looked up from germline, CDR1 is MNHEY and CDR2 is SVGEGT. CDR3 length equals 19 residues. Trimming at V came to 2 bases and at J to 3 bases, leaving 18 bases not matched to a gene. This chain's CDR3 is CASSYLPGDEQGIDTEAFF. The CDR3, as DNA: TGTGCCAGCAGTTACCTCCCAGGAGACGAACAGGGGATCGACACTGAAGCTTTCTTT.

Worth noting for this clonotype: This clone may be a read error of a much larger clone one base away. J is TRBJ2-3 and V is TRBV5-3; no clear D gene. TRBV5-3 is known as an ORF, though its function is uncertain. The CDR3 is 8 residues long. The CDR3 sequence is CASSPPCF. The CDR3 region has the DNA TGTGCCAGCAGTCCGCCGTGTTTT.

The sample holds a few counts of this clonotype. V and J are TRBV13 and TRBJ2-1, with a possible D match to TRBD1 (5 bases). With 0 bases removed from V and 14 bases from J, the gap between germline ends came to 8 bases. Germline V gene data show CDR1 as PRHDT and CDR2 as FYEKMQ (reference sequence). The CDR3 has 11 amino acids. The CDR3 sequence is CASSLGPGKFF. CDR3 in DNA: TGTGCCAGCAGCTTAGGCCCAGGGAAGTTCTTC.

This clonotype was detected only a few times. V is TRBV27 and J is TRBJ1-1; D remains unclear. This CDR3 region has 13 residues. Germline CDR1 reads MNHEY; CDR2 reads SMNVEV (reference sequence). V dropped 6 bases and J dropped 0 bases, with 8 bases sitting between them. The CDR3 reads CASSLILNTEAFF. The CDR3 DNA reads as TGTGCCAGCAGCCTTATATTGAACACTGAAGCTTTCTTT.

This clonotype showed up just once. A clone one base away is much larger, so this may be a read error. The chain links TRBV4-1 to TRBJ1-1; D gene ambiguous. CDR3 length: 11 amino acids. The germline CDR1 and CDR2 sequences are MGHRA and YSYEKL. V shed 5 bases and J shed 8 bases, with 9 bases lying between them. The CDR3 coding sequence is TGCGCCAGCAGCGGTAGCAGAGAAGCTTTCTTT. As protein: CASSGSREAFF.

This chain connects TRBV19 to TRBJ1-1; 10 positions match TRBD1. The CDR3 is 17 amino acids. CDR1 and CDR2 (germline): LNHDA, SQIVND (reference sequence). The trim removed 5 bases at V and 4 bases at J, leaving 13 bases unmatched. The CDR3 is CASSFPGQGLRGTEAFF. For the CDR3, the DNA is TGTGCCAGTAGTTTCCCGGGACAGGGGCTCCGGGGCACTGAAGCTTTCTTT.

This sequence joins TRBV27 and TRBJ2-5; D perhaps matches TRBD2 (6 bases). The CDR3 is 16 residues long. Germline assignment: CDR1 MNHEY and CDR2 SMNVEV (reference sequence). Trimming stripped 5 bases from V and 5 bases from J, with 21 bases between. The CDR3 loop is CASSLLSGGSVETQYF. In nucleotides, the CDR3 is TGTGCCAGCAGTCTCCTATCCGGGGGTAGCGTGGAGACCCAGTACTTC.

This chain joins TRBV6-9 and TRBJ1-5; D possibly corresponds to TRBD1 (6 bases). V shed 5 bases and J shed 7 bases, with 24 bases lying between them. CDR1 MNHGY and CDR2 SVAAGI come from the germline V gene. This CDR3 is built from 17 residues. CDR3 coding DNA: TGTGCCAGCAGTGCCCACAGGGAAGAGGGACGAGGACAGCCCCAGCATTTT. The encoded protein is CASSAHREEGRGQPQHF.

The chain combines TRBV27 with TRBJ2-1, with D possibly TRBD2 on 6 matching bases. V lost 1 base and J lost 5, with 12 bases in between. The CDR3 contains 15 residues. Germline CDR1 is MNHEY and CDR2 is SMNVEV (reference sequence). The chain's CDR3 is CASSLFHLADNEQFF. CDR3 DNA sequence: TGTGCCAGCAGTTTATTCCACTTAGCGGACAATGAGCAGTTCTTC.

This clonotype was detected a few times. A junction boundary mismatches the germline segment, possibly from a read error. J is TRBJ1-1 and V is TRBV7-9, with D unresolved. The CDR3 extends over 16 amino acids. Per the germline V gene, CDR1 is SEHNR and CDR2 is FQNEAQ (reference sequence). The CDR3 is CASSLAPGVWDTDAFF. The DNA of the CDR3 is TGTGCCAGCAGCTTAGCCCCTGGGGTTTGGGATACTGACGCTTTCTTT.

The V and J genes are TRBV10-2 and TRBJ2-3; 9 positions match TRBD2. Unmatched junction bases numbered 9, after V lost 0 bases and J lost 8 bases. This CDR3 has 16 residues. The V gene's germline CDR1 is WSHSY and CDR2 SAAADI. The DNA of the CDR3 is TGCGCCAGCAGTGAGTCTGAGGGCGGGGGGGGGAGTACGCAGTATTTT. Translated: CASSESEGGGGSTQYF.

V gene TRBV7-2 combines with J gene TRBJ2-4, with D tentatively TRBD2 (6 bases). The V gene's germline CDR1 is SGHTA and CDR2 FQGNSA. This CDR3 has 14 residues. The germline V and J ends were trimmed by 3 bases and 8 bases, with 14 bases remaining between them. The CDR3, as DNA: TGTGCCAGCAGCTTTGTGGCGGGGCCCGACATTCAGTACTTC. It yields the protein CASSFVAGPDIQYF.

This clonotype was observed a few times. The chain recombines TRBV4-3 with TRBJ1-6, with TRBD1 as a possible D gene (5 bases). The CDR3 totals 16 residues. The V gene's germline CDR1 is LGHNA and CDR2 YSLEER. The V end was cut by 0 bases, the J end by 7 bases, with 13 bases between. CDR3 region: CASSQEHQGGNSPLHF. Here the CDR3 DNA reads TGCGCCAGCAGCCAAGAGCACCAGGGTGGAAATTCACCCCTCCACTTT.

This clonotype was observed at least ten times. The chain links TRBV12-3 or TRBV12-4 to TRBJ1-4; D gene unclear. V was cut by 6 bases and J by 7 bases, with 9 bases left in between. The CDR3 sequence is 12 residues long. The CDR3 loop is CASRHLGEKLFF. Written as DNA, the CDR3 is TGTGCCAGCAGGCACCTAGGTGAAAAACTGTTTTTT.

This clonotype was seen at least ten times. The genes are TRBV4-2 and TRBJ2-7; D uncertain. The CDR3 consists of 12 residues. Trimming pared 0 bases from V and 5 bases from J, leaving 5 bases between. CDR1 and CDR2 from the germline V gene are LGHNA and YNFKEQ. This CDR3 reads CASSQEGNEQYF. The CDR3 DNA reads TGTGCCAGCAGCCAAGAAGGGAACGAGCAGTACTTC.